These T cell receptor beta chains were read from a single sample in a study of blood T cell repertoires in COVID-19. Assay: immunoSEQ multiplex PCR; the TCRdb copy retains only in-frame clones and omits some. The sample shows around 100,000 clones, around 81% of them seen only once. Sequencing used peripheral blood. These receptor sequences come from a man in his sixties with acute or convalescent COVID-19. Both conserved end residues are part of each CDR3. Fields, in order: V gene, J gene, D gene, clone size, CDR3 protein, CDR3 DNA. The D gene is left open where the match is weak. Not all rows give a size; the values are once, few, many and, for expanded clones, a class.

V gene: TRBV12-3/TRBV12-4
J gene: TRBJ2-1
D gene: -
clone size: -
CDR3 protein: CASSPRLEQFF
CDR3 DNA: TGTGCCAGCAGCCCCCGACTAGAGCAGTTCTTC

V gene: TRBV5-5
J gene: TRBJ1-4
D gene: -
clone size: -
CDR3 protein: CASTRWGVNEKLFF
CDR3 DNA: TGTGCCAGCACCCGGTGGGGGGTTAACGAAAAACTGTTTTTT

V gene: TRBV10-3
J gene: TRBJ1-1
D gene: -
clone size: -
CDR3 protein: CAISESGPMTGRPTEAFF
CDR3 DNA: TGTGCCATCAGTGAGTCGGGGCCTATGACAGGACGACCCACTGAAGCTTTCTTT

V gene: TRBV4-1
J gene: TRBJ2-3
D gene: TRBD2
clone size: -
CDR3 protein: CASSQEWGGRTDTQYF
CDR3 DNA: TGCGCCAGCAGCCAAGAATGGGGGGGACGCACAGATACGCAGTATTTT

V gene: TRBV7-2
J gene: TRBJ1-4
D gene: -
clone size: -
CDR3 protein: CASSLALGALNEKLFF
CDR3 DNA: TGTGCCAGCAGCTTAGCGTTAGGGGCCCTTAATGAAAAACTGTTTTTT

V gene: TRBV30
J gene: TRBJ1-2
D gene: -
clone size: once
CDR3 protein: CAWSGAAPYGYTF
CDR3 DNA: TGTGCCTGGAGTGGCGCGGCCCCCTATGGCTACACCTTC

V gene: TRBV15
J gene: TRBJ2-1
D gene: TRBD1
clone size: -
CDR3 protein: CATRTSLPTGDSSYNEQFF
CDR3 DNA: TGTGCCACCAGGACATCACTCCCGACAGGGGACAGCTCCTACAATGAGCAGTTCTTC

V gene: TRBV6-5
J gene: TRBJ1-2
D gene: TRBD1
clone size: -
CDR3 protein: CASRAGTGADYGYTF
CDR3 DNA: TGTGCCAGCAGAGCCGGGACAGGGGCAGACTATGGCTACACCTTC

V gene: TRBV25-1
J gene: TRBJ1-2
D gene: TRBD1
clone size: -
CDR3 protein: CASSDRTGYYGYTF
CDR3 DNA: TGTGCCAGCAGTGATAGGACAGGGTACTATGGCTACACCTTC

V gene: TRBV6-5
J gene: TRBJ1-2
D gene: -
clone size: -
CDR3 protein: CASSLGQQNYGYTF
CDR3 DNA: TGTGCCAGCAGCCTAGGACAACAAAACTATGGCTACACCTTC

V gene: TRBV5-1
J gene: TRBJ1-1
D gene: -
clone size: -
CDR3 protein: CASSPLDSLNTEAFF
CDR3 DNA: TGCGCCAGCAGCCCTCTAGACAGCTTGAACACTGAAGCTTTCTTT

V gene: TRBV4-3
J gene: TRBJ2-7
D gene: TRBD1
clone size: -
CDR3 protein: CASSQEAGGLEQYF
CDR3 DNA: TGCGCCAGCAGCCAAGAGGCAGGGGGCCTCGAGCAGTACTTC

V gene: TRBV11-2
J gene: TRBJ2-7
D gene: -
clone size: -
CDR3 protein: CASSSPGGSSYEQYF
CDR3 DNA: TGTGCCAGCAGCTCACCAGGGGGGAGCTCCTACGAGCAGTACTTC

V gene: TRBV4-1
J gene: TRBJ2-7
D gene: -
clone size: few
CDR3 protein: CASSLNTGRPYEQYF
CDR3 DNA: TGCGCCAGCAGCCTTAATACAGGCAGGCCCTACGAGCAGTACTTC

V gene: TRBV2
J gene: TRBJ1-5
D gene: -
clone size: -
CDR3 protein: CASASGYQPQHF
CDR3 DNA: TGTGCCAGCGCTTCGGGGTACCAGCCCCAGCATTTT

V gene: TRBV9
J gene: TRBJ1-1
D gene: -
clone size: -
CDR3 protein: CASRGAPGVNTEAFF
CDR3 DNA: TGTGCCAGCAGAGGGGCTCCTGGAGTGAACACTGAAGCTTTCTTT

V gene: TRBV5-1
J gene: TRBJ1-3
D gene: TRBD1
clone size: -
CDR3 protein: CASSPTGVRGNTIYF
CDR3 DNA: TGCGCCAGCAGCCCTACAGGGGTGAGAGGAAACACCATATATTTT

V gene: TRBV18
J gene: TRBJ2-7
D gene: -
clone size: -
CDR3 protein: CASSPDDGGPSYEQYF
CDR3 DNA: TGTGCCAGCTCACCCGACGACGGGGGACCCTCCTACGAGCAGTACTTC

V gene: TRBV21-1
J gene: TRBJ2-7
D gene: -
clone size: -
CDR3 protein: CASSKAPLDRDHYEQYF
CDR3 DNA: TGTGCCAGCAGCAAAGCCCCATTAGACAGGGACCACTACGAGCAGTACTTC

V gene: TRBV7-2
J gene: TRBJ1-1
D gene: TRBD1
clone size: -
CDR3 protein: CASSLQGALLNTEAFF
CDR3 DNA: TGTGCCAGCAGCCTTCAGGGGGCCTTATTGAACACTGAAGCTTTCTTT

V gene: TRBV9
J gene: TRBJ1-2
D gene: -
clone size: -
CDR3 protein: CASSVQGLRHGYTF
CDR3 DNA: TGTGCCAGCAGCGTACAGGGGCTCAGGCATGGCTACACCTTC

V gene: TRBV10-3
J gene: TRBJ1-3
D gene: -
clone size: -
CDR3 protein: CAISERAGSLSGNTIYF
CDR3 DNA: TGTGCCATCAGTGAGAGGGCAGGGTCACTTTCTGGAAACACCATATATTTT

V gene: TRBV5-1
J gene: TRBJ2-7
D gene: TRBD1
clone size: once
CDR3 protein: CASSDNRDRVSEQYF
CDR3 DNA: TGCGCCAGCAGCGACAACCGGGACAGGGTGAGCGAGCAGTACTTC

V gene: TRBV9
J gene: TRBJ2-7
D gene: TRBD1
clone size: -
CDR3 protein: CASSVGQGAYEQYF
CDR3 DNA: TGTGCCAGCAGCGTGGGACAGGGAGCCTACGAGCAGTACTTC

V gene: TRBV6-6
J gene: TRBJ1-5
D gene: -
clone size: -
CDR3 protein: CASSSDRVTSNQPQHF
CDR3 DNA: TGTGCCAGCAGTTCCGACCGGGTTACCAGCAATCAGCCCCAGCATTTT

V gene: TRBV24-1
J gene: TRBJ2-1
D gene: TRBD1
clone size: -
CDR3 protein: CATSDQGGWEQFF
CDR3 DNA: TGTGCCACCAGTGATCAAGGGGGCTGGGAGCAGTTCTTC